Shown below are 4 T cell receptor beta chains from a single sample sequenced in a study of T cell changes during pregnancy in multiple sclerosis (dated by TCRdb to between 2018 and 2020). The library was obtained by the immunoSEQ multiplex PCR assay. TCRdb stores this immuneACCESS table with in-frame sequences only. Part of the clones is absent; in the studies checked, under half of the shortfall reflects unresolved V genes, and no reason is known for the rest. This sample holds over 70,000 clones; 80% to 95% were observed only once. About 2.5% of the sample lies in the top ten. This material consisted of peripheral blood, taken in the third trimester of pregnancy. Receptor source: a female donor in good health, enrolled as a control in a pregnancy study.

This rearrangement joins TRBV21-1 to TRBJ2-7; the table calls TRBD1, which could not be checked here. TRBV21-1 is reported as a pseudogene. The CDR3 extends over 18 amino acids. The CDR3 DNA follows: TGTGCCAGCAGCAACGACCTATATCGACAGGGGGTTACCTACGAGCAGTACTTC. Translating it yields CASSNDLYRQGVTYEQYF.

V gene TRBV27 combines with J gene TRBJ2-7, with D possibly TRBD2 on 6 matching bases. CDR3 length: 14 amino acids. Germline V gives CDR1 MNHEY, CDR2 SMNVEV (reference sequence). V gave up 2 bases and J gave up 0 bases, with 8 bases separating them. The CDR3 coding sequence is TGTGCCAGCAGTTTAGGGGGGAACTCCTACGAGCAGTACTTC. Encoded protein: CASSLGGNSYEQYF.

The chain is built from TRBV7-2 and TRBJ2-7; D is undetermined. Between the trimmed V and J ends, which lost 2 bases and 0 bases, there was a span of 8 bases. Germline lookup yields CDR1 SGHTA and CDR2 FQGNSA. The CDR3 totals 14 residues. The CDR3: CASSLKHPSYEQYF. The CDR3 nucleotides are TGTGCCAGCAGCTTAAAACATCCCTCCTACGAGCAGTACTTC.

CDR3 coding DNA: TGTGCCAGCAGCCAGGGACAGAGCATTGGCTACACCTTC. Its translation: CASSQGQSIGYTF. The genes are TRBV4-2 and TRBJ1-2, with 7 nucleotides matching TRBD1. Unmatched junction bases numbered 5, after V lost 3 bases and J lost 7 bases. The CDR3 has 13 amino acids. Germline V lookup: CDR1 LGHNA, CDR2 YNFKEQ.